This T cell receptor (beta chain) was captured in a study of blood T cell repertoires in COVID-19. Whole-study context: The origin of the acute and convalescent COVID-19 samples was the United States, Italy and Spain. The analysed material was cDNA or gDNA that came from T cells, B-cell-depleted T cells, or PBMCs.

Authors' analysis steps: From reference gene primer amplification, estimates of nucleated cell counts were derived. Sequenced by immunoSEQ multiplex PCR; TCRdb stores in-frame clones only, minus some. V and J calls and clone size are those listed in that table; D and trimming were worked out from the DNA. The sample lists around 220,000 clones, approximately 79% occurring once. Germline CDR1 is LNHDA and CDR2 is SQIVND (reference sequence). V lost 3 bases to trimming and J lost 0 bases, with 15 bases between them. This CDR3 region has 17 residues. The gene calls are TRBV19 and TRBJ1-3; D is unresolved. Sequenced sample: peripheral blood. This receptor was taken from a woman aged 40 to 50 with active or convalescent COVID-19. The CDR3 DNA reads TGTGCCAGTAGTATCCCCTTGGGAGGCCGCTCTGGAAACACCATATATTTT. Encoded protein: CASSIPLGGRSGNTIYF.